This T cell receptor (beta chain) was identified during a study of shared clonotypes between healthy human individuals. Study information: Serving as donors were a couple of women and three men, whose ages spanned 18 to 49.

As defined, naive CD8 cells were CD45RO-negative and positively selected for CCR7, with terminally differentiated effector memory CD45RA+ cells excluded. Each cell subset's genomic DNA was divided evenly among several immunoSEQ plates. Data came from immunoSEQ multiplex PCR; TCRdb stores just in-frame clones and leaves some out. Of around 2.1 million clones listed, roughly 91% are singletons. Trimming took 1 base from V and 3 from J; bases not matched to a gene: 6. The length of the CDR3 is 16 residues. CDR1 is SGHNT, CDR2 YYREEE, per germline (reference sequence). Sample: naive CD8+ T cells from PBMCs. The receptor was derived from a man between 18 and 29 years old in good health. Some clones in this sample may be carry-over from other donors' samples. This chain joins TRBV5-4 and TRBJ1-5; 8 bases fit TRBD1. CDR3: CASSLSTGGLNQPQHF. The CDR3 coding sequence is TGTGCCAGCAGCTTGTCCACAGGGGGTCTCAATCAGCCCCAGCATTTT.